The rows below give T cell receptor beta chains drawn from one sample of a study of beta chain features in type 1 diabetes. The protocol was immunoSEQ multiplex PCR, while the TCRdb copy is restricted to in-frame clones and leaves out a portion. The table shows about 160,000 clones, with approximately 7.8% occurring only once. The specimen sequenced was central memory CD4+ T cells from blood. Every receptor here comes from a woman between 40 and 55 years old with type 1 diabetes. Each CDR3 is given with its conserved first and last residue. The order of the fields is D gene, J gene, V gene, clone size, CDR3 protein, CDR3 DNA. The D gene is left open where the match is weak. Not all rows give a size; the values are once, few, many and, for expanded clones, a class.

D: TRBD2
J: TRBJ2-1
V: TRBV28
size: .
CDR3: CASSSPSGDAYNEQFF
DNA: TGTGCCAGCAGTTCCCCTAGCGGGGATGCCTACAATGAGCAGTTCTTC

D: .
J: TRBJ2-1
V: TRBV7-6
size: few
CDR3: CASTLSAGGGWNEQFF
DNA: TGTGCCAGCACCCTCTCAGCCGGGGGAGGTTGGAATGAGCAGTTCTTC

D: .
J: TRBJ2-4
V: TRBV2
size: few
CDR3: CASSNQGMGSKNIQYF
DNA: TGTGCCAGCAGTAACCAGGGGATGGGGAGCAAAAACATTCAGTACTTC

D: .
J: TRBJ2-1
V: TRBV2
size: few
CDR3: CASRAMGSRPQGNEQFF
DNA: TGTGCCAGCAGGGCAATGGGATCTAGACCCCAGGGGAATGAGCAGTTCTTC

D: .
J: TRBJ2-5
V: TRBV20-1
size: few
CDR3: CSARDNQIDF
DNA: TGCAGTGCTAGAGATAATCAGATCGACTTC

D: .
J: TRBJ2-7
V: TRBV28
size: many
CDR3: CASRPQGSHEQYF
DNA: TGTGCCAGCAGGCCCCAGGGAAGCCACGAGCAGTACTTC

D: TRBD2
J: TRBJ2-3
V: TRBV7-2
size: few
CDR3: CASSYIAGSAGDTQYF
DNA: TGTGCCAGCAGCTACATAGCGGGGTCCGCAGGAGATACGCAGTATTTT

D: TRBD1
J: TRBJ2-7
V: TRBV9
size: .
CDR3: CASSVGDRVYEQYF
DNA: TGTGCCAGCAGCGTAGGGGACAGGGTCTACGAGCAGTACTTC

D: .
J: TRBJ2-2
V: TRBV2
size: .
CDR3: CASSEWAANTGELFF
DNA: TGTGCCAGCAGTGAGTGGGCAGCGAACACCGGGGAGCTGTTTTTT

D: TRBD1
J: TRBJ1-1
V: TRBV7-2
size: few
CDR3: CASSPTGGNTEAFF
DNA: TGTGCCAGCAGCCCTACAGGGGGGAACACTGAAGCTTTCTTT

D: .
J: TRBJ1-2
V: TRBV4-3
size: few
CDR3: CASSLDTIYGYTF
DNA: TGCGCCAGCAGCCTCGACACCATCTATGGCTACACCTTC

D: TRBD2
J: TRBJ2-6
V: TRBV25-1
size: many
CDR3: CASSDAGAGANVLTF
DNA: TGTGCCAGCAGTGATGCGGGGGCTGGGGCCAACGTCCTGACTTTC

D: .
J: TRBJ1-1
V: TRBV5-8
size: .
CDR3: CASSSGWGRAEAFF
DNA: TGTGCCAGCAGCTCGGGATGGGGGAGGGCTGAAGCTTTCTTT

D: .
J: TRBJ1-2
V: TRBV10-3
size: .
CDR3: CAISESEGYTF
DNA: TGTGCCATCAGTGAGTCAGAGGGCTACACCTTC

D: TRBD2
J: TRBJ2-7
V: TRBV7-9
size: few
CDR3: CASSPARGGAYEQYF
DNA: TGTGCCAGCAGCCCCGCTCGGGGGGGGGCCTACGAGCAGTACTTC